The rows below give T cell receptor beta chains drawn from one sample of a study of shared clonotypes between healthy human individuals. Generated by immunoSEQ multiplex PCR, the TCRdb table keeps only in-frame clones and is missing some. The sample records about 1 million clones, more than 60% being singletons. Sequenced input: memory CD4+ T cells sorted from blood. The source of these receptors is a man aged 18 to 30 in good health. CDR3s include the opening cysteine and the closing phenylalanine or tryptophan. D genes are given only for firm matches. Where a row states a size, it is once, few, many or the class of an expanded clone; other rows omit it.

clone_size: -; j_call: TRBJ1-2; d_call: -; v_call: TRBV6-5; cdr3_nt: TGTGCCAGCAGTTCAAGATCGGGTGGCTACACCTTC; cdr3_aa: CASSSRSGGYTF
clone_size: -; j_call: TRBJ1-5; d_call: -; v_call: TRBV7-2; cdr3_nt: TGTGCCAGCAGCTTAAATATGGGTCAGCCCCAGCATTTT; cdr3_aa: CASSLNMGQPQHF
clone_size: -; j_call: TRBJ2-1; d_call: TRBD1; v_call: TRBV28; cdr3_nt: TGTGCCAGCAGTCCGACCGGGACAGGGGGGTACAATGAGCAGTTCTTC; cdr3_aa: CASSPTGTGGYNEQFF
clone_size: -; j_call: TRBJ2-1; d_call: -; v_call: TRBV10-3; cdr3_nt: TGTGCCATCAGCGAGGGTTTGTCCTACAATGAGCAGTTCTTC; cdr3_aa: CAISEGLSYNEQFF
clone_size: -; j_call: TRBJ2-2; d_call: TRBD2; v_call: TRBV4-3; cdr3_nt: TGCGCCAGCAGCCAAGTTGGCGGGAGTCGACCCGGGGAGCTGTTTTTT; cdr3_aa: CASSQVGGSRPGELFF
clone_size: -; j_call: TRBJ2-5; d_call: TRBD1; v_call: TRBV30; cdr3_nt: TGTGCCTGGAGTTCAGGGGGCCCGGAGACCCAGTACTTC; cdr3_aa: CAWSSGGPETQYF
clone_size: -; j_call: TRBJ2-1; d_call: TRBD2; v_call: TRBV11-3; cdr3_nt: TGTGCCAGCAGCTTAGAGTTCGCGGGGGGGTCCAATGAGCAGTTCTTC; cdr3_aa: CASSLEFAGGSNEQFF
clone_size: -; j_call: TRBJ2-1; d_call: TRBD2; v_call: TRBV5-6; cdr3_nt: TGTGCCAGCAGCTTTGGTCGGCTAGCGGGGTATTACTCCTACAATGAGCAGTTCTTC; cdr3_aa: CASSFGRLAGYYSYNEQFF
clone_size: -; j_call: TRBJ1-3; d_call: -; v_call: TRBV5-1; cdr3_nt: TGCGCCAGCAGCTTGGTGGGAGCCACTGGAAACACCATATATTTT; cdr3_aa: CASSLVGATGNTIYF
clone_size: -; j_call: TRBJ2-5; d_call: -; v_call: TRBV2; cdr3_nt: TGTGCCAGCAGTAAATGGACGGGCCAAGAGACCCAGTACTTC; cdr3_aa: CASSKWTGQETQYF
clone_size: -; j_call: TRBJ2-5; d_call: -; v_call: TRBV7-2; cdr3_nt: TGTGCCAGCAGCCCTGGGCCCCAAGAGACCCAGTACTTC; cdr3_aa: CASSPGPQETQYF
clone_size: once; j_call: TRBJ2-5; d_call: -; v_call: TRBV6-1; cdr3_nt: TGTGCCAGCAGACCCGCGGGGCGGAACGGCGAGACCCAGTACTTC; cdr3_aa: CASRPAGRNGETQYF
clone_size: -; j_call: TRBJ2-1; d_call: -; v_call: TRBV29-1; cdr3_nt: TGCAGCGTTGTACTATCGCGGATTGAGCAGTTCTTC; cdr3_aa: CSVVLSRIEQFF
clone_size: few; j_call: TRBJ1-1; d_call: TRBD1; v_call: TRBV5-1; cdr3_nt: TGCGCCAGCAGCACAGGGGTGAGAACTGAAGCTTTCTTT; cdr3_aa: CASSTGVRTEAFF